The 24 T cell receptor beta chains below all came from one sample that was sequenced in a study of cytomegalovirus exposure and HLA in healthy donors. The method was immunoSEQ multiplex PCR; TCRdb's version includes in-frame clones alone and lacks a portion of them. The sample has about 260,000 clones, about 90% seen once. Specimen: PBMCs. These receptors all come from a woman aged 30 to 39 in good health and CMV-seronegative.

The chain links TRBV7-9 to TRBJ2-7; TRBD1 aligns across 7 bases. The V gene end was trimmed by 6 bases and the J gene end by 0 bases; junction bases not matched to a gene: 8. Germline lookup yields CDR1 SEHNR and CDR2 FQNEAQ (reference sequence). CDR3 size: 15 residues. The CDR3 sequence: CASSRARDSSYEQYF. CDR3 sequence (DNA): TGTGCCAGCAGTCGCGCCAGGGACAGCTCCTACGAGCAGTACTTC.

The chain has TRBV27 and TRBJ2-3; D is possibly TRBD1 (5 bases). CDR3 length: 17 residues. The germline V and J ends were trimmed by 2 bases and 6 bases, with 21 bases remaining between them. CDR1 MNHEY and CDR2 SMNVEV come from the germline V gene (reference sequence). Written as DNA, the CDR3 is TGTGCCAGCAGTTTACTGGGTGTAGGACAAGGGTCGGATACGCAGTATTTT. It is translated as CASSLLGVGQGSDTQYF.

The V gene is TRBV7-9, the J gene TRBJ2-7; the D is unclear. Trimming took off 3 bases at V and 5 bases at J, with 8 bases between the two ends. Germline CDR1 reads SEHNR; CDR2 reads FQNEAQ (reference sequence). This CDR3 region has 12 residues. The CDR3 protein is CASSFGPHEQYF. DNA for the CDR3: TGTGCCAGCAGCTTCGGCCCCCACGAGCAGTACTTC.

V is TRBV13 and J is TRBJ2-2; D gene ambiguous. V was clipped by 3 bases and J by 3 bases, with 5 bases between them. In germline, CDR1 is PRHDT, CDR2 FYEKMQ (reference sequence). CDR3 length equals 13 residues. The CDR3 here is CASSFDDTGELFF. In nucleotides, the CDR3 is TGTGCCAGCAGCTTCGACGACACCGGGGAGCTGTTTTTT.

The genes are TRBV7-2 and TRBJ2-7; D is uncertain. The CDR3 runs to 15 residues. Between the trimmed V and J ends, which lost 5 bases and 0 bases, there was a span of 14 bases. Germline values: CDR1 SGHTA, CDR2 FQGNSA. CDR3 sequence (DNA): TGTGCCAGCAGCCCCCTACACATTCTCTCCTACGAGCAGTACTTC. It yields the protein CASSPLHILSYEQYF.

This clone was counted ten times or more. The rearrangement uses TRBV4-1 and TRBJ2-1; no firm D call. V dropped 2 bases and J dropped 6 bases, with 5 bases sitting between them. The CDR3 contains 12 residues. CDR1 and CDR2 (germline): MGHRA, YSYEKL. As DNA, the CDR3 is TGCGCCAGCAGCCAAAACAGCAATGAGCAGTTCTTC. It is translated as CASSQNSNEQFF.

V and J are TRBV6-5 and TRBJ2-7; D may be TRBD2 (6 bases). V shed 2 bases and J shed 1 base, with 9 bases lying between them. Per germline, CDR1 MNHEY and CDR2 SVGAGI. This CDR3 region has 14 residues. The DNA for the CDR3 is TGTGCCAGCAGTTACGACCTAGCGTCCTACGAGCAGTACTTC. Translated, it gives CASSYDLASYEQYF.

The V gene is TRBV29-1, the J gene TRBJ1-1, with 11 bases identical to TRBD1. CDR3 length: 15 amino acids. CDR1 is SQVTM, CDR2 ANQGSEA, per germline. The V segment lost 5 bases and the J segment 1 base; nucleotides outside the gene matches: 6. CDR3 sequence reads: CSVRTGGLGNTEAFF. The CDR3 coding sequence is TGCAGCGTTCGGACAGGGGGCCTTGGGAACACTGAAGCTTTCTTT.

This clone was found a few times. This chain uses TRBV7-2 with TRBJ2-7; the D gene is possibly TRBD2 (5 bases). The CDR3 is 13 amino acids. Germline loops: CDR1 SGHTA, CDR2 FQGNSA. The V and J ends lost 5 bases and 7 bases respectively, with 15 bases between them. The CDR3 loop reads CASSREGSGEQYF. The DNA for the CDR3 is TGTGCCAGCAGCCGCGAGGGTTCGGGAGAGCAGTACTTC.

This clone occurred once. This chain uses TRBV10-3 with TRBJ1-4, with 8 bases identical to TRBD1. Trimming removed 7 bases from V and 8 bases from J; junction bases left unmatched: 9. Germline V lookup: CDR1 ENHRY, CDR2 SYGVKD. The CDR3 runs 14 residues. The CDR3 region has the DNA TGTGCCATCATTAGGACAGGGCTACAAGAAAAACTGTTTTTT. It encodes CAIIRTGLQEKLFF.

V usage is TRBV11-2 and J usage is TRBJ1-5, with D possibly TRBD1 on 6 matching bases. The length of the CDR3 is 15 residues. The V end lost 0 bases, the J end lost 6 bases, and 12 bases lay between the germline ends. Germline CDR1 and CDR2: SGHAT and FQNNGV. The chain's CDR3 is CASSLDRGGAQPQHF. CDR3 nucleotide sequence: TGTGCCAGCAGCTTAGATAGGGGGGGTGCTCAGCCCCAGCATTTT. The full variable domain, its missing parts supplied by reference TRBV11-2 and TRBJ1-5, is EAGVAQSPRYKIIEKRQSVAFWCNPISGHATLYWYQQILGQGPKLLIQFQNNGVVDDSQLPKDRFSAERLKGVDSTLKIQPAKLEDSAVYLCASSLDRGGAQPQHFGDGTRLSIL.

The chain couples TRBV5-1 to TRBJ2-3; a possible D gene is TRBD1 (6 bases). The V end lost 6 bases, the J end lost 3 bases, and 17 bases lay between the germline ends. Germline V lookup: CDR1 SGHRS, CDR2 YFSETQ. The CDR3 runs to 15 residues. In DNA, the CDR3 is TGCGCCAGCACTCAGGGACAAAGCAGGACAGATACGCAGTATTTT. Residues: CASTQGQSRTDTQYF.

This clone was detected once. This chain connects TRBV18 to TRBJ2-1; 8 bases agree with TRBD1. This CDR3 region has 15 residues. Looked up from germline, CDR1 is KGHSH and CDR2 is LQKENI. The J segment lost 7 bases and the V segment lost 0 bases, leaving 5 bases of the junction unmatched. CDR3 nucleotide sequence: TGTGCCAGCTCACCACCGACAGGGGTGGGGAATGAGCAGTTCTTC. Amino acid sequence: CASSPPTGVGNEQFF. Variable domain in full (rest from reference TRBV18 and TRBJ2-1): NAGVMQNPRHLVRRRGQEARLRCSPMKGHSHVYWYRQLPEEGLKFMVYLQKENIIDESGMPKERFSAEFPKEGPSILRIQQVVRGDSAAYFCASSPPTGVGNEQFFGPGTRLTVL.

The chain has TRBV11-3 and TRBJ2-7; TRBD1 matches at 9 bases. CDR3 length: 17 amino acids. The germline gives CDR1 SGHNT, CDR2 YENEEA. V was pared by 2 bases and J by 2 bases, with 10 bases of the junction left unmatched. The CDR3 DNA sequence: TGTGCCAGCAGCTTACCCTCGTGGACAGGGGAAGCCTACGAGCAGTACTTC. Protein product: CASSLPSWTGEAYEQYF.

This clone has more than one count but fewer than ten. This chain links TRBV18 with TRBJ2-1; D is unclear. Germline CDR1 is KGHSH and CDR2 is LQKENI. CDR3 length: 14 amino acids. The V end lost 5 bases, the J end lost 9 bases, and 17 bases lay between the germline ends. In DNA form, the CDR3 reads TGTGCCAGCTCATATCAGGAGAACTTAGGTGAGCAGTTCTTC. It translates to CASSYQENLGEQFF.

Comment on this clone: The same CDR3 can be traced to other DNA sequences in this sample. The V call is TRBV4-3, the J call TRBJ2-7, with 8 nucleotides matching TRBD1. Germline V lookup: CDR1 LGHNA, CDR2 YSLEER. The CDR3 covers 14 residues. After removal of 3 bases from V and 2 bases from J, the junction contained 3 bases not matched to a gene. DNA of the CDR3: TGCGCCAGCAGCCAGGGGACAGGAACCTACGAGCAGTACTTC. Protein sequence: CASSQGTGTYEQYF.

The chain uses TRBV28 and TRBJ2-7, with TRBD2 as a possible D gene (7 bases). The CDR3 consists of 15 residues. V was pared by 7 bases and J by 0 bases, with 16 bases between. Germline-derived CDR1 and CDR2 are MDHEN and SYDVKM. The CDR3, as DNA: TGTGCCAGCAACCCTGGGGGGGCCAGCTCCTACGAGCAGTACTTC. Protein product: CASNPGGASSYEQYF. The whole variable domain, remainder taken from reference TRBV28 and TRBJ2-7, is DVKVTQSSRYLVKRTGEKVFLECVQDMDHENMFWYRQDPGLGLRLIYFSYDVKMKEKGDIPEGYSVSREKKERFSLILESASTNQTSMYLCASNPGGASSYEQYFGPGTRLTVT.

J is TRBJ2-2 and V is TRBV9; D not certain. Germline lookup yields CDR1 SGDLS and CDR2 YYNGEE. The CDR3 runs to 17 residues. The V end was cut by 0 bases, the J end by 4 bases, with 16 bases between. CDR3 nucleotides: TGTGCCAGCAGCGTAGTGGCAAGCGCGCGGAGCACCGGGGAGCTGTTTTTT. Translated: CASSVVASARSTGELFF.

The chain recombines TRBV5-1 with TRBJ2-7, with TRBD2 identical over 9 bases. This CDR3 has 15 residues. From germline, CDR1 is SGHRS and CDR2 YFSETQ. V shed 3 bases, J shed 3 bases, and the junction held 7 bases outside the gene matches. In DNA form, the CDR3 reads TGCGCCAGCAGCTGGGTAGCTAGCGGGAACTACGAGCAGTACTTC. Translation gives CASSWVASGNYEQYF.

The chain employs TRBV27 and TRBJ2-7, with D tentatively TRBD2 (6 bases). CDR3 size: 16 residues. V lost 6 bases and J 0 bases, leaving 18 bases between the germline ends. Germline CDR1 and CDR2: MNHEY and SMNVEV (reference sequence). CDR3 sequence reads: CASSRITRGNSYEQYF. The CDR3 DNA reads TGTGCCAGCAGCCGCATAACCCGGGGGAACTCCTACGAGCAGTACTTC.

The chain uses TRBV28 and TRBJ1-2; D perhaps matches TRBD1 (5 bases). Germline CDR1 and CDR2: MDHEN and SYDVKM. Trimming stripped 3 bases from V and 4 bases from J, with 12 bases between. The CDR3 has 14 amino acids. The CDR3 nucleotides read TGTGCCAGCAGTTTTGGGGCGCTTAGCTATGGCTACACCTTC. Its protein is CASSFGALSYGYTF.

The genes are TRBV5-4 and TRBJ1-2; TRBD1 agrees at 7 bases. V gave up 0 bases and J gave up 4 bases; unmatched junction bases: 6. Germline V lookup: CDR1 SGHNT, CDR2 YYREEE (reference sequence). The CDR3 contains 15 residues. CDR3 residues: CASSLGQGWGYGYTF. DNA for the CDR3: TGTGCCAGCAGCTTGGGACAGGGATGGGGCTATGGCTACACCTTC.

This chain links TRBV5-4 with TRBJ2-3, with 10 nucleotides matching TRBD1. Per the germline V gene, CDR1 is SGHNT and CDR2 is YYREEE (reference sequence). CDR3 length equals 17 residues. Germline trimming cut 5 bases from V and 5 bases from J; bases unmatched to any gene: 14. The CDR3 DNA reads TGTGCCAGCAGGACAGACAGGGGGCTGCTCCCAATAGATACGCAGTATTTT. It is translated as CASRTDRGLLPIDTQYF.

The chain employs TRBV27 and TRBJ2-7; D is undetermined. The germline gives CDR1 MNHEY, CDR2 SMNVEV (reference sequence). Trimming cost V 6 bases and J 2 bases, with 8 bases left between them. The CDR3 loop spans 12 amino acids. CDR3: CASSGSPYEQYF. The DNA for the CDR3 is TGTGCCAGCAGCGGGTCCCCCTACGAGCAGTACTTC.